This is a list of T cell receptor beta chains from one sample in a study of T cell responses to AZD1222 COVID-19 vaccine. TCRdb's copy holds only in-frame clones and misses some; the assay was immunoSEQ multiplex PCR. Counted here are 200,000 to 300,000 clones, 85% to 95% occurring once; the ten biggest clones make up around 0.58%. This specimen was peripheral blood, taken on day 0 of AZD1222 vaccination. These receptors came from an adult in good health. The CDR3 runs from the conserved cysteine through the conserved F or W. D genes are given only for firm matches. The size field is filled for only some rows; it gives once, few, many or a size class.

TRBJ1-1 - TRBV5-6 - TGTGCCAGCAGCTTTGTTTCAGGGCCGAACACTGAAGCTTTCTTT CASSFVSGPNTEAFF
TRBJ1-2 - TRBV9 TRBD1 TGTGCCAGCAGCCCTTACCAGACAGGGAATAACTATGGCTACACCTTC CASSPYQTGNNYGYTF
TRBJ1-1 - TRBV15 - TGTGCCACCAGCAGAGATTGGGACAACACTGAAGCTTTCTTT CATSRDWDNTEAFF
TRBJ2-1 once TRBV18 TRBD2 TGTGCCAGCTCACCACCTAGCGGGAAAAACAATGAGCAGTTCTTC CASSPPSGKNNEQFF
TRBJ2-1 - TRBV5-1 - TGCGCCAGCAGCCCTAACAGGGACGCCTACAATGAGCAGTTCTTC CASSPNRDAYNEQFF
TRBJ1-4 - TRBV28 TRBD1 TGTGCCAGCAGGCTAATAACAGGGGGCGGGCATGAAAAACTGTTTTTT CASRLITGGGHEKLFF
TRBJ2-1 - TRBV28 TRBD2 TGTGCCAGCAGGGATAGCGGGCTGGATTCCCTAAATGAGCAGTTCTTC CASRDSGLDSLNEQFF
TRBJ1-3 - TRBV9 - TGTGCCAGCAGCGTAGGGTCCCTGGACACCATATATTTT CASSVGSLDTIYF
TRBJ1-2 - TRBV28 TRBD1 TGTGCCAGCAGTCGACCGGGACAGGGAGATTTATACACCTTC CASSRPGQGDLYTF
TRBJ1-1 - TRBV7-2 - - CASSFWPRGRNTEAFF
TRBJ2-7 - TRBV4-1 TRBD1 TGCGCCAGCAGCCACCCGGGACAGGGGAAAAACGAGCAGTACTTC CASSHPGQGKNEQYF
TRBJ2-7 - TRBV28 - TGTGCCAGCCGAGGGCTTCGCTACGAGCAGTACTTC CASRGLRYEQYF
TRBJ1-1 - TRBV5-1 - TGCGCCAGCAGCTTCACAGCTATGGTGAACACTGAAGCTTTCTTT CASSFTAMVNTEAFF
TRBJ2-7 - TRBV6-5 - TGTGCCAGCAGTTCCCCCTACGAGCAGTACTTC CASSSPYEQYF
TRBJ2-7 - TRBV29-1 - TGCAGCGTTTACCTTGGGGAGCAGTACTTC CSVYLGEQYF
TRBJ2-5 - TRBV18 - TGTGCCAGCTCACTGGGGCGAGAGACCCAGTACTTC CASSLGRETQYF
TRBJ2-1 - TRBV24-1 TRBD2 TGTGCCACCAGTGCCCCGGGACTAGCGGGAGTTGGGCAGTTCTTC CATSAPGLAGVGQFF
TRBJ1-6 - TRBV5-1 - TGCGCCAGCAGCTTGGACCACTCACCCCTCCACTTT CASSLDHSPLHF
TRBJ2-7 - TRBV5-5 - TGTGCCAGCAGCTTGGCATACAGTGTCTACGAGCAGTACTTC CASSLAYSVYEQYF
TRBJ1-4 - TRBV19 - TGTGCCAGTCGAGGGGGTTTTAATGAAAAACTGTTTTTT CASRGGFNEKLFF
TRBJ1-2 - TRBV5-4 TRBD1 TGTGCCAGCAGCTTGGGGGCCAAACTTGGACAGGGGGTCTATGGCTACACCTTC CASSLGAKLGQGVYGYTF
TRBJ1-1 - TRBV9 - TGTGCCAGCAGCCTCGACAGGATGAACACTGAAGCTTTCTTT CASSLDRMNTEAFF
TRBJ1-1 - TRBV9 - TGTGCCAGCAGCGTAGGTGCAGGGCTGAACACTGAAGCTTTCTTT CASSVGAGLNTEAFF
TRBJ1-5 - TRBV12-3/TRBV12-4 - TGTGCCAGCAGTTTTTTAGTTAGGCAGCCCCAGCATTTT CASSFLVRQPQHF
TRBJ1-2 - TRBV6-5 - TGTGCCAGCAAGAGCTCTAACTATGGCTACACCTTC CASKSSNYGYTF
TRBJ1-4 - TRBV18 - TGTGCCAGCTCACCACCTAATGGGGGTGTTAGACCTGAAAAACTGTTTTTT CASSPPNGGVRPEKLFF
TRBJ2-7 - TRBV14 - TGTGCCAGCAGCCATCGTTTAGAGCCATCCTACGAGCAGTACTTC CASSHRLEPSYEQYF
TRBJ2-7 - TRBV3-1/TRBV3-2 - TGTGCCAGCAGCCAAGGTGGCGGCGGACCCTACGAGCAGTACTTC CASSQGGGGPYEQYF
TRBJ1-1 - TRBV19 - TGTGCCAGTAGTATTTGGGGTAATGAAGCTTTCTTT CASSIWGNEAFF
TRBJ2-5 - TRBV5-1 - TGCGCCAGCAGCCTTCAACGGGAGACCCAGTACTTC CASSLQRETQYF
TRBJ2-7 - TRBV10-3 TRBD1 TGTGCCATCAGTCCCTCCGGGACAGAATACGAGCAGTACTTC CAISPSGTEYEQYF
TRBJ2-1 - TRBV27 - TGTGCCAGCAGTTTACGCAATCGACAGACCTCCTACAATGAGCAGTTCTTC CASSLRNRQTSYNEQFF
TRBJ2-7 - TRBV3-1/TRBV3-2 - TGTGCCAGCAGTATGGGCGGGCTTACCTACGAGCAGTACTTC CASSMGGLTYEQYF
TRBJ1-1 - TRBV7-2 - TGTGCCAGCAGCTTGTATTGGAACACTGAAGCTTTCTTT CASSLYWNTEAFF
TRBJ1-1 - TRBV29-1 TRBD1 TGCAGCACAGGGGAGACTGAAGCTTTCTTT CSTGETEAFF
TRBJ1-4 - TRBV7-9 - TGTGCCAGCAGCTTAGTCGGGGGGACTAATGAAAAACTGTTTTTT CASSLVGGTNEKLFF
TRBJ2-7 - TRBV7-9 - TGTGCCAGCAGCTTTGACACGGACTACGAGCAGTACTTC CASSFDTDYEQYF
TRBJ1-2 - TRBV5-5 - TGTGCCAGCAGCTTTGGGCTGTTAGGCTACACCTTC CASSFGLLGYTF
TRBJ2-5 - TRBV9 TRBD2 TGTGCCAGCAGCGTAGGGGGTAGCGGGGGGCTGGAGACCCAGTACTTC CASSVGGSGGLETQYF
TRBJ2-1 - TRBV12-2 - TGTGCAAGTCGCAATTCTTACAATGAGCAGTTCTTC CASRNSYNEQFF
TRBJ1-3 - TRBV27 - TGTGCCAGCAGTCCAAGGACGGCCTCTGGAAACACCATATATTTT CASSPRTASGNTIYF
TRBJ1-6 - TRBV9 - TGTGCCAGCAGCACCCAAGGGGATAATTCACCCCTCCACTTT CASSTQGDNSPLHF
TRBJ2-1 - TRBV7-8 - TGTGCCAGCAGCTTAGGGACTCTTGGGGCGCAGTTCTTC CASSLGTLGAQFF
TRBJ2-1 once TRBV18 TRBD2 TGTGCCAGCTCACCCGGAAGCGGGAGACACAATGAGCAGTTCTTC CASSPGSGRHNEQFF
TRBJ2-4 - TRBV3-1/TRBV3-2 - TGTGCCAGCAGCCAAGTGCTCAGGGGAGGGAAAAACATTCAGTACTTC CASSQVLRGGKNIQYF
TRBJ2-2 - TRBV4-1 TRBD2 TGCGCCAGCAGCCAAGATCCGGGAGGGCCGAGGGAGCTGTTTTTT CASSQDPGGPRELFF
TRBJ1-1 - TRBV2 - TGTGCCAGCAGTGAAGGCCCACAGGGATTAGGCACTGAAGCTTTCTTT CASSEGPQGLGTEAFF
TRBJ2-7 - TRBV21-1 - TGTGCCAGCAGCAAAGGACTGGTGTGGTACGAGCAGTACTTC CASSKGLVWYEQYF
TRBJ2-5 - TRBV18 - TGTGCCAGCTCACCCCCGAACGGAGAGACCCAGTACTTC CASSPPNGETQYF
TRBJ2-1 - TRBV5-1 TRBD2 TGCGCCAGCACCCCATTAAGCGGGGGGAGCTCCTACAATGAGCAGTTCTTC CASTPLSGGSSYNEQFF
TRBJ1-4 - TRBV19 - TGTGCCAGTAGTTCACCGGGCCTTAAAACTATTAATGAAAAACTGTTTTTT CASSSPGLKTINEKLFF
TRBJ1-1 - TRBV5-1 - TGCGCCAGCAGCCCGGGGGGCACGAACACTGAAGCTTTCTTT CASSPGGTNTEAFF